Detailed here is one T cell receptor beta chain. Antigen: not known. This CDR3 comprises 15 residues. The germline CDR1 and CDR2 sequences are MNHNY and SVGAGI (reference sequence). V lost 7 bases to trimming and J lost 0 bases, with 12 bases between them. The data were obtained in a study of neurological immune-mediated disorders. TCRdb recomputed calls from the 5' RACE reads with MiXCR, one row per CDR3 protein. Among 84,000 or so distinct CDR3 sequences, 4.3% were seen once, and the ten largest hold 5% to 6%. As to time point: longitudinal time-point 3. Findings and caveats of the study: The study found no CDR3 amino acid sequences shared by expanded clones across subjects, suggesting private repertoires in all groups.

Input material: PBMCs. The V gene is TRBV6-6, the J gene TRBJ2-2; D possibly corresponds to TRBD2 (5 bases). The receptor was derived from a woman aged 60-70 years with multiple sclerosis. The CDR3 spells CASTLLGANTGELFF. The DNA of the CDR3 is TGTGCCAGCACCCTACTCGGGGCGAACACCGGGGAGCTGTTTTTT.